The 11 T cell receptor beta chains given below trace back to one sample, sequenced in a study of cytomegalovirus exposure and HLA in healthy donors. With 60 Vbeta and 13 Jbeta primers, the PCR was carried out. The repertoire was sequenced with immunoSEQ multiplex PCR; TCRdb's copy has only in-frame clones and lacks some. The sample has a few hundred thousand clones; approximately 84% are singletons. Sample: PBMCs. Receptors were obtained from a woman in her thirties or forties in good health and CMV-seropositive.

Turning to this clone: This sample also contains other DNA sequences that code for the same CDR3. V usage is TRBV19 and J usage is TRBJ1-1; D is possibly TRBD1 (6 bases). Germline V gene sequence: CDR1 LNHDA, CDR2 SQIVND (reference sequence). CDR3 size: 14 residues. V shed 6 bases and J shed 2 bases, with 13 bases lying between them. CDR3 region: CASSITGSNTEAFF. The CDR3 coding sequence is TGTGCCAGTAGCATAACAGGGTCCAACACTGAAGCTTTCTTT.

The rearrangement links TRBV28 to TRBJ2-6, with D hard to call. Trimming left V 2 bases short and J 0 bases short, with 14 bases between. The CDR3 is 18 residues long. Looked up from germline, CDR1 is MDHEN and CDR2 is SYDVKM. The CDR3 sequence is CASSLNWPGLSGANVLTF. CDR3 nucleotides: TGTGCCAGCAGTTTAAACTGGCCAGGTCTCTCTGGGGCCAACGTCCTGACTTTC.

Notes on this clone: Sequence at one end of the junction differs from germline and may be a read error. This chain uses TRBV7-9 with TRBJ2-2; the D is unclear. The germline gives CDR1 SEHNR, CDR2 FQNEAQ (reference sequence). The CDR3 is 12 residues long. DNA of the CDR3: TGTTCCAGCAGCACGGACACCGGGGAGCTGTTTTTT. Its protein is CSSSTDTGELFF.

The gene calls are TRBV18 and TRBJ2-5; the match to TRBD2 covers 8 bases. V trimming: 3 bases; J trimming: 4 bases; junction bases outside the gene matches: 1. CDR3 length equals 13 residues. Germline V gene lookup returns CDR1 KGHSH and CDR2 LQKENI. CDR3 bases: TGTGCCAGCTCACCGGGACTAGGAGAGACCCAGTACTTC. Residues: CASSPGLGETQYF.

The CDR3 loop reads CASSIGTGEQYF. The CDR3 DNA is TGTGCCAGTAGTATAGGGACAGGCGAGCAGTACTTC. The chain is built from TRBV19 and TRBJ2-7; 7 nucleotides agree with TRBD1. After removal of 1 base from V and 6 bases from J, the junction contained 0 bases not matched to a gene. Looked up from germline, CDR1 is LNHDA and CDR2 is SQIVND (reference sequence). The CDR3 has 12 amino acids. Supplemented by reference TRBV19 and TRBJ2-7, the full variable domain reads DGGITQSPKYLFRKEGQNVTLSCEQNLNHDAMYWYRQDPGQGLRLIYYSQIVNDFQKGDIAEGYSVSREKKESFPLTVTSAQKNPTAFYLCASSIGTGEQYFGPGTRLTVT.

The V and J genes are TRBV4-3 and TRBJ2-7; weak D call: TRBD2 (6 bases). CDR3 length equals 15 residues. The germline V gene has CDR1 LGHNA and CDR2 YSLEER. The V and J ends lost 0 bases and 2 bases respectively, with 11 bases between them. CDR3 DNA: TGCGCCAGCAGCCAAGACCAGGGAGGTACCTACGAGCAGTACTTC. Translating gives CASSQDQGGTYEQYF.

This clone was seen a handful of times. J is TRBJ1-2 and V is TRBV7-8; D is perhaps TRBD1 (5 bases). Looked up from germline, CDR1 is SGHVS and CDR2 is FQNEAQ. The CDR3 contains 13 residues. The V end lost 1 base, the J end lost 9 bases, and 12 bases lay between the germline ends. CDR3 DNA sequence: TGTGCCAGCAGCTTAGGGGCAGGGCTGAGCTACACCTTC. This sequence encodes CASSLGAGLSYTF.

This clone appeared once. The chain joins TRBV7-2 to TRBJ1-4, with D uncertain. With 1 base removed from V and 8 bases from J, the gap between germline ends came to 8 bases. The germline gives CDR1 SGHTA, CDR2 FQGNSA. The CDR3 is 13 amino acids. CDR3 nucleotides: TGTGCCAGCAGCTTAGTTCCGGAGGAAAAACTGTTTTTT. This encodes CASSLVPEEKLFF.

The genes are TRBV14 and TRBJ2-7; 7 nucleotides line up with TRBD1. CDR3 size: 16 residues. Per germline, CDR1 SGHDN and CDR2 FVKESK. The V and J ends lost 0 bases and 8 bases, in that order; junction bases with no gene match: 13. CDR3 nucleotide sequence: TGTGCCAGCAGCCAAGATCCCGGGACAGCGGCCCTCAAGCAGTACTTC. Amino acids: CASSQDPGTAALKQYF.

This chain connects TRBV12-1 to TRBJ2-5; the D call of TRBD2 is as the table states it, not checked on the DNA. TRBV12-1 is labeled a pseudogene. CDR3 length equals 11 residues. The CDR3 sequence is CASSPKIGQYF. The CDR3 DNA reads TGTGCCAGCAGCCCCAAGATCGGGCAGTACTTC.

This clone has just one count. The rearrangement links TRBV6-5 to TRBJ1-1, with D possibly being TRBD1 (5 bases). Germline lookup yields CDR1 MNHEY and CDR2 SVGAGI. The CDR3 has 14 residues. V was cut by 2 bases and J by 7 bases, with 14 bases left in between. CDR3 residues: CASSYQRGGREAFF. DNA for the CDR3: TGTGCCAGCAGTTACCAAAGGGGAGGTCGTGAAGCTTTCTTT.